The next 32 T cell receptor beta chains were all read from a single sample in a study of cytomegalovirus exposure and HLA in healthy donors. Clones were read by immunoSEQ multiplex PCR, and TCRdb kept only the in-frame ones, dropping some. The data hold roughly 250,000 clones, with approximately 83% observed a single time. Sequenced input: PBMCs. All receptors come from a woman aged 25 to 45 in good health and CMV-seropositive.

The CDR3 loop reads CASSSSGRGRTGELFF. The CDR3 DNA reads TGTGCCAGCAGCTCCAGTGGTAGGGGGCGAACCGGGGAGCTGTTTTTT. The chain combines TRBV7-9 with TRBJ2-2; 7 bases are a match to TRBD1. The length of the CDR3 is 16 residues. Trimming removed 4 bases from V and 5 bases from J; junction bases left unmatched: 10. The germline V gene encodes CDR1 SEHNR and CDR2 FQNEAQ (reference sequence).

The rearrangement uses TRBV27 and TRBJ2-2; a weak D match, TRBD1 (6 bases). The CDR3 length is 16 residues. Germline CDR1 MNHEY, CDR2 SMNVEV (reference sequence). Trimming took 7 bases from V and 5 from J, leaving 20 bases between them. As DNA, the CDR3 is TGTGCCAGCAAGGGTTATGAAGGGGGACGGACCGGGGAGCTGTTTTTT. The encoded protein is CASKGYEGGRTGELFF.

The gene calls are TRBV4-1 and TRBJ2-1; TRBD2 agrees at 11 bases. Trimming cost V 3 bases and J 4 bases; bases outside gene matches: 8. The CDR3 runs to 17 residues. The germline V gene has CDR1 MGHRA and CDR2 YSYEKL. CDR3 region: CASSHGSGRERYNEQFF. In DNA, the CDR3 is TGCGCCAGCAGCCATGGTAGCGGGAGGGAAAGATACAATGAGCAGTTCTTC.

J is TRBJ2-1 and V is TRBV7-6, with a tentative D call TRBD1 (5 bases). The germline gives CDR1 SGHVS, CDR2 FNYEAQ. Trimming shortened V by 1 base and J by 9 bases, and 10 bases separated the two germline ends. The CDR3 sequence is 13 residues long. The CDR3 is CASSLEVQGEQFF. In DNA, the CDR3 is TGTGCCAGCAGCTTAGAGGTTCAGGGTGAGCAGTTCTTC.

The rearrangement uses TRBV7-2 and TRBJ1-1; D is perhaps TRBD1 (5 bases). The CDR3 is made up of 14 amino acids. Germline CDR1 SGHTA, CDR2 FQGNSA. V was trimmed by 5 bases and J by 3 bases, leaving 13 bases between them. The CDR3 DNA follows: TGTGCCAGCAGCCCAGTGTGGGGGGACACTGAAGCTTTCTTT. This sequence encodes CASSPVWGDTEAFF.

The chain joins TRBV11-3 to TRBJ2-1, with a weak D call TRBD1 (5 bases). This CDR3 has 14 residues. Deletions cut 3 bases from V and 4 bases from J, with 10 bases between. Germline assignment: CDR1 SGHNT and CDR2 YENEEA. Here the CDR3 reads CASSFMTAYNEQFF. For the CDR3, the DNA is TGTGCCAGCAGCTTTATGACAGCATACAATGAGCAGTTCTTC.

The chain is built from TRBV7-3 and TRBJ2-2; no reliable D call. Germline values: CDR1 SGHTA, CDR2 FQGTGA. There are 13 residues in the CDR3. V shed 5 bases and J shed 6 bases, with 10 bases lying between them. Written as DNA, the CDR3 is TGTGCCAGCAGCGCCCTCCGGTCCGGGGAGCTGTTTTTT. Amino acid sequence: CASSALRSGELFF.

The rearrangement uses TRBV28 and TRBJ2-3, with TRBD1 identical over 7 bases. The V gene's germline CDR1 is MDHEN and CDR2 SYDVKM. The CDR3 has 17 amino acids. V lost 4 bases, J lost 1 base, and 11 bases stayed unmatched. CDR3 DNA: TGTGCCAGCAGTTCCCCTCCAGGGGGAAGGGGCACAGATACGCAGTATTTT. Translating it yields CASSSPPGGRGTDTQYF.

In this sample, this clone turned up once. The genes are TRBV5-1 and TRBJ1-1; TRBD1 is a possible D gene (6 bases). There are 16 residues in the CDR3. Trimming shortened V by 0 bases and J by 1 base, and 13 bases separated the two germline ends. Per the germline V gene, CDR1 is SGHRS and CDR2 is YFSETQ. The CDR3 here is CASSLDGGMGNTEAFF. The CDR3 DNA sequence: TGCGCCAGCAGCTTGGATGGGGGCATGGGGAACACTGAAGCTTTCTTT.

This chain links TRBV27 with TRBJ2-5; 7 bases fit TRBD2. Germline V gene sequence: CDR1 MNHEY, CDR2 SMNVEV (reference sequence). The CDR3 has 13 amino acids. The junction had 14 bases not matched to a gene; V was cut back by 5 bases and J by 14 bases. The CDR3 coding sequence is TGTGCCAGCAGTCCCGGACTGGGGGGGTCGGGATACTTC. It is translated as CASSPGLGGSGYF.

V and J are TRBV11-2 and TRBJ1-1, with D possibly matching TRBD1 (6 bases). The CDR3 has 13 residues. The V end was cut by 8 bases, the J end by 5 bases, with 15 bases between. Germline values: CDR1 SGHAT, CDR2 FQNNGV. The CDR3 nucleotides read TGTGCCAGCTTTTGGACAGAGGGGACTGAAGCTTTCTTT. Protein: CASFWTEGTEAFF.

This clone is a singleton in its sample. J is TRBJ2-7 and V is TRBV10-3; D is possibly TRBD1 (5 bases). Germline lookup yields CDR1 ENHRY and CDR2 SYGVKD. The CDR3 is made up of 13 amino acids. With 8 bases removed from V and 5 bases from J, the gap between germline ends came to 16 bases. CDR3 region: CAISRQGYDEQYF. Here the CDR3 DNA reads TGTGCCATCTCAAGGCAGGGTTACGACGAGCAGTACTTC.

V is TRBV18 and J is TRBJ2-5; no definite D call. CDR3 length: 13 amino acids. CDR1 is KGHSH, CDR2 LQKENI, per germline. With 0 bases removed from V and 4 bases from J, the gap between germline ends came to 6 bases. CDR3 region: CASSPPSSETQYF. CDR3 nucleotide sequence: TGTGCCAGCTCACCACCGTCCTCAGAGACCCAGTACTTC.

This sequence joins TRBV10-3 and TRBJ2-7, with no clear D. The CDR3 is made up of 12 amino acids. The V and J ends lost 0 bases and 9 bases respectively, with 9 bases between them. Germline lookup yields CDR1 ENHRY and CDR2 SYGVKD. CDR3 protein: CAISESLSGQYF. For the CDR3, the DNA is TGTGCCATCAGTGAGTCACTGTCGGGGCAGTACTTC.

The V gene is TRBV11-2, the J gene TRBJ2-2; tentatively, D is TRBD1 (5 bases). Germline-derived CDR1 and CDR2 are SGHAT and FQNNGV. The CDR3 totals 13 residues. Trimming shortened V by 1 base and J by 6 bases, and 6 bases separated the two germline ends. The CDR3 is CASSLVGAGELFF. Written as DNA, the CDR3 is TGTGCCAGCAGCTTAGTAGGGGCCGGGGAGCTGTTTTTT. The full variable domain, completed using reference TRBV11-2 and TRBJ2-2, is EAGVAQSPRYKIIEKRQSVAFWCNPISGHATLYWYQQILGQGPKLLIQFQNNGVVDDSQLPKDRFSAERLKGVDSTLKIQPAKLEDSAVYLCASSLVGAGELFFGEGSRLTVL.

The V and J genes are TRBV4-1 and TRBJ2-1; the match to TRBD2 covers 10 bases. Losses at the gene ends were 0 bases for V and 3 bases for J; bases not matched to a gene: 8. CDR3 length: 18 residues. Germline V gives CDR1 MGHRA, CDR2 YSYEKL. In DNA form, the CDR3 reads TGCGCCAGCAGCCAAGATCTTTCGGGGACTAGCGACTACAATGAGCAGTTCTTC. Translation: CASSQDLSGTSDYNEQFF.

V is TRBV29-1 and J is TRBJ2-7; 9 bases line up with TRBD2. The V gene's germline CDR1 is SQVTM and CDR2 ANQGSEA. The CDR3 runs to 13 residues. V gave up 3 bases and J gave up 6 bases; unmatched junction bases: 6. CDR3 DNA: TGCAGCGTTGATGGCGGGAGGGCCGGCGAGCAGTACTTC. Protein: CSVDGGRAGEQYF.

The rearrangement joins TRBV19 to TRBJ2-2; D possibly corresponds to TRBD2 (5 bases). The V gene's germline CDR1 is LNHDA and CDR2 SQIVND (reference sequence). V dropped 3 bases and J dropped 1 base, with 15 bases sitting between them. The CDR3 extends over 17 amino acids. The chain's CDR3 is CASSMERGQVNTGELFF. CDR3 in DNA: TGTGCCAGTAGTATGGAGAGAGGGCAAGTGAACACCGGGGAGCTGTTTTTT.

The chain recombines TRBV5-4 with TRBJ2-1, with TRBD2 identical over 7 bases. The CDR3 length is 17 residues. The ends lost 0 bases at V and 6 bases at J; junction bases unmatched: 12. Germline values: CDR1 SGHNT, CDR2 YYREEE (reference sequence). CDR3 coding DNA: TGTGCCAGCAGCTTGGAGGTCGCGGGAGTGGTGGGCAATGAGCAGTTCTTC. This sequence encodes CASSLEVAGVVGNEQFF.

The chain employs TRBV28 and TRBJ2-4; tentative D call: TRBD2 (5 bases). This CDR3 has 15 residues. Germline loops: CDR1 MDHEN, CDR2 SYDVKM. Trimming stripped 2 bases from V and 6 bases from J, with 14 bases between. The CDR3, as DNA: TGTGCCAGCAGTTTAGGGGAGTTTGCGAGAAACATTCAGTACTTC. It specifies CASSLGEFARNIQYF. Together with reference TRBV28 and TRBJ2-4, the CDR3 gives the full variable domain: DVKVTQSSRYLVKRTGEKVFLECVQDMDHENMFWYRQDPGLGLRLIYFSYDVKMKEKGDIPEGYSVSREKKERFSLILESASTNQTSMYLCASSLGEFARNIQYFGAGTRLSVL.

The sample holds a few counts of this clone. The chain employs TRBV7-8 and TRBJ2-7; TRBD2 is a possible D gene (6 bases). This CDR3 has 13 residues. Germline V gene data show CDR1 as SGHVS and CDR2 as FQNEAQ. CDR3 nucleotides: TGTGCAGTCTTCAGGGACTCCACCTACGAGCAGTACTTC. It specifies CAVFRDSTYEQYF.

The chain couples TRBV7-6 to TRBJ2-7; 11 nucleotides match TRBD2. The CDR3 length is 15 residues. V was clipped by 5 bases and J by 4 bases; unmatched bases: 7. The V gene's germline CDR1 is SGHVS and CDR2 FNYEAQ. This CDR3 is CASSQELAGAYEQYF. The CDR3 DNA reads TGTGCCAGCAGCCAAGAACTAGCGGGAGCGTACGAGCAGTACTTC.

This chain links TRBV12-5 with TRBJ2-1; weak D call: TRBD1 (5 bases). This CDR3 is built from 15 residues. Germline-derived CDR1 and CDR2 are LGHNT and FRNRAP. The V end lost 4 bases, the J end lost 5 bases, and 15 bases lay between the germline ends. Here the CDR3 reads CASGSRRGRDNEQFF. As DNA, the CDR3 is TGTGCTAGTGGTTCCCGAAGGGGCCGTGACAATGAGCAGTTCTTC.

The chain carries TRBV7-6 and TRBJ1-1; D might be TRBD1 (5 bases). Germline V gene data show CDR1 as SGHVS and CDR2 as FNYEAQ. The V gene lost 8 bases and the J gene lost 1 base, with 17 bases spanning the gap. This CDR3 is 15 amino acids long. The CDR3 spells CASRGPGGANTEAFF. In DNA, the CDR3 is TGTGCCAGCCGAGGACCGGGCGGGGCGAACACTGAAGCTTTCTTT.

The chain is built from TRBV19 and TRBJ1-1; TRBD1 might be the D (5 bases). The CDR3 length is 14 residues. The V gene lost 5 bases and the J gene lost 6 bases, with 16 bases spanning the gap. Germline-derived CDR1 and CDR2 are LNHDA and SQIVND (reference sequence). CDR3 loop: CASSAHSGFSEAFF. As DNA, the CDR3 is TGTGCCAGTAGTGCACATTCAGGGTTTTCTGAAGCTTTCTTT. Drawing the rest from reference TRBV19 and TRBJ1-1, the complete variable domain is DGGITQSPKYLFRKEGQNVTLSCEQNLNHDAMYWYRQDPGQGLRLIYYSQIVNDFQKGDIAEGYSVSREKKESFPLTVTSAQKNPTAFYLCASSAHSGFSEAFFGQGTRLTVV.

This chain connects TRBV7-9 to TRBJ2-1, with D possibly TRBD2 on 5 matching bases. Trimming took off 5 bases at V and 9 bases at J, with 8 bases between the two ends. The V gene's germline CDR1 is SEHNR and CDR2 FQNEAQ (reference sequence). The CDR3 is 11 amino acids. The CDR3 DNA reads TGTGCCAGCAGCCCTGCGGGTGAGCAGTTCTTC. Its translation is CASSPAGEQFF.

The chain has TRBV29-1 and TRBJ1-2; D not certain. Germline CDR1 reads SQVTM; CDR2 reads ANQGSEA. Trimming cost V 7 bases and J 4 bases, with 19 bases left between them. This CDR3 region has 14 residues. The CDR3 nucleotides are TGCAGCGCCGGTAAAGCCGGGGAACCCTATGGCTACACCTTC. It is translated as CSAGKAGEPYGYTF.

CDR3 sequence (DNA): TGCGCCACCACTTCCAATGAGCAGTTCTTC. Translated: CATTSNEQFF. The rearrangement links TRBV10-1 to TRBJ2-1; no definite D call. V was shortened by 10 bases and J by 6 bases, with 7 bases between the two germline ends. The germline V gene encodes CDR1 WNHNN and CDR2 SYGVQD (reference sequence). The CDR3 sequence is 10 residues long.

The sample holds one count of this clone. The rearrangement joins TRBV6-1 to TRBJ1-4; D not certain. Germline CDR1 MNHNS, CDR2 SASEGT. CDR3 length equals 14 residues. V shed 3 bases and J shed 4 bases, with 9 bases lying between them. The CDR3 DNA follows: TGTGCCAGCAGTGACAGGCACAATAATGAAAAACTGTTTTTT. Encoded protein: CASSDRHNNEKLFF.

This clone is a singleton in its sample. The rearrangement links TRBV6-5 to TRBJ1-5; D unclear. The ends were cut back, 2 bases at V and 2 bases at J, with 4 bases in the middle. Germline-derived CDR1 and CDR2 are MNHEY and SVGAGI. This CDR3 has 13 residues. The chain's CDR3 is CASSYLRNQPQHF. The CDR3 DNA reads TGTGCCAGCAGTTACCTTCGCAATCAGCCCCAGCATTTT.

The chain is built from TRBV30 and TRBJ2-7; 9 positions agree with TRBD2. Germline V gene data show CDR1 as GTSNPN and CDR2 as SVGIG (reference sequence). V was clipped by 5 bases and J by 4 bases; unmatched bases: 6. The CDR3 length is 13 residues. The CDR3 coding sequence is TGTGCCTGGGGAGAGCGGGAGGAGTACGAGCAGTACTTC. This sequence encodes CAWGEREEYEQYF.

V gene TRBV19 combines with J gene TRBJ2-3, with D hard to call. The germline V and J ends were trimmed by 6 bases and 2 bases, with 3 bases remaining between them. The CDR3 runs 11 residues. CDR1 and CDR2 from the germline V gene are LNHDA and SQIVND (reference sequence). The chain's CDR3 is CASSLTDTQYF. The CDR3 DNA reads TGTGCCAGTAGCCTCACAGATACGCAGTATTTT. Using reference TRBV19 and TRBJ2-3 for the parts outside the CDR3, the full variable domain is DGGITQSPKYLFRKEGQNVTLSCEQNLNHDAMYWYRQDPGQGLRLIYYSQIVNDFQKGDIAEGYSVSREKKESFPLTVTSAQKNPTAFYLCASSLTDTQYFGPGTRLTVL.